A single sample gave rise to the 30 T cell receptor beta chains below, sequenced in a study of blood T cell repertoires in COVID-19. The method was immunoSEQ multiplex PCR; TCRdb's version includes in-frame clones alone and lacks a portion of them. The table lists roughly 30,000 clones, about 85% of them singletons. Sequencing used peripheral blood. These TCRs come from a human donor with acute or convalescent COVID-19. The donor label of this sample is uncertain.

This chain uses TRBV7-9 with TRBJ1-1; the match to TRBD1 covers 8 bases. The CDR3 is 14 amino acids. V shed 5 bases, J shed 1 base, and the junction held 3 bases outside the gene matches. Germline V gene sequence: CDR1 SEHNR, CDR2 FQNEAQ (reference sequence). The CDR3 DNA reads TGTGCCAGCAGCCAGGGACAGGCGAACACTGAAGCTTTCTTT. It translates to CASSQGQANTEAFF.

The chain couples TRBV10-3 to TRBJ2-1; 10 positions agree with TRBD2. Germline CDR1 and CDR2: ENHRY and SYGVKD. CDR3 length: 18 residues. The J segment lost 4 bases and the V segment lost 0 bases, leaving 9 bases of the junction unmatched. CDR3 loop: CAISESSPSGGSYNEQFF. The CDR3 nucleotides are TGTGCCATCAGTGAGTCTAGCCCTAGCGGGGGATCTTACAATGAGCAGTTCTTC.

The V and J genes are TRBV7-2 and TRBJ2-1; D not resolved. CDR1 SGHTA and CDR2 FQGNSA come from the germline V gene. The germline V and J ends were trimmed by 6 bases and 3 bases, with 15 bases remaining between them. This CDR3 comprises 15 residues. CDR3 protein: CASRNFGFSYNEQFF. The DNA of the CDR3 is TGTGCCAGCAGGAACTTCGGGTTTAGCTACAATGAGCAGTTCTTC.

This clone has only one observation. The chain recombines TRBV5-1 with TRBJ1-5; 9 bases map to TRBD1. Germline V gene sequence: CDR1 SGHRS, CDR2 YFSETQ. V lost 4 bases, J lost 5 bases, and 4 bases stayed unmatched. The CDR3 consists of 14 residues. The CDR3 DNA sequence: TGCGCCAGCAGCCGGGGACAGGGCGATCAGCCCCAGCATTTT. It codes for CASSRGQGDQPQHF.

The chain carries TRBV15 and TRBJ2-7; unclear D gene. The germline V and J ends were trimmed by 11 bases and 2 bases, with 13 bases remaining between them. CDR1 LNHNV and CDR2 YYDKDF come from the germline V gene (reference sequence). The CDR3 is 12 amino acids. This CDR3 is CASKTRPYEQYF. The CDR3 DNA follows: TGTGCCTCCAAGACAAGGCCCTACGAGCAGTACTTC.

V usage is TRBV4-2 and J usage is TRBJ1-6; D gene unclear. The ends were cut back, 0 bases at V and 7 bases at J, with 10 bases in the middle. From germline, CDR1 is LGHNA and CDR2 YNFKEQ. The CDR3 loop spans 15 amino acids. The chain's CDR3 is CASSQERRGNSPLHF. CDR3 bases: TGTGCCAGCAGCCAAGAAAGAAGAGGGAATTCACCCCTCCACTTT.

The chain is built from TRBV4-1 and TRBJ2-3, with D maybe TRBD2 (5 bases). The CDR3 totals 16 residues. Germline lookup yields CDR1 MGHRA and CDR2 YSYEKL. Between the trimmed V and J ends, which lost 0 bases and 3 bases, there was a span of 13 bases. The CDR3 loop is CASSQDVGIITDTQYF. The CDR3, as DNA: TGCGCCAGCAGCCAAGATGTCGGGATAATAACAGATACGCAGTATTTT.

This sequence joins TRBV10-3 and TRBJ1-6; 7 bases line up with TRBD1. The V and J ends lost 4 bases and 7 bases, in that order; junction bases with no gene match: 10. CDR3 length: 16 amino acids. Per germline, CDR1 ENHRY and CDR2 SYGVKD. The CDR3 coding sequence is TGTGCCATCAGTGTGGGGGACAGACTAGTCAATTCACCCCTCCACTTT. Its translation: CAISVGDRLVNSPLHF.

This chain uses TRBV20-1 with TRBJ2-3; D not certain. V was cut by 0 bases and J by 5 bases, with 3 bases left in between. The CDR3 loop spans 11 amino acids. Germline CDR1 reads DFQATT; CDR2 reads SNEGSKA (reference sequence). Here the CDR3 DNA reads TGCAGTGCTAGAGATCAAGATACGCAGTATTTT. Its translation: CSARDQDTQYF.

J is TRBJ2-3 and V is TRBV5-4; a possible D gene is TRBD1 (5 bases). The germline CDR1 and CDR2 sequences are SGHNT and YYREEE (reference sequence). The CDR3 consists of 15 residues. V was cut by 0 bases and J by 4 bases, with 12 bases left in between. In DNA, the CDR3 is TGTGCCAGCAGCTTGGCTAGTGGGGCCGCAGATACGCAGTATTTT. Translated: CASSLASGAADTQYF.

The gene calls are TRBV30 and TRBJ2-1; TRBD2 is a possible D gene (6 bases). Deletions cut 0 bases from V and 13 bases from J, with 13 bases between. This CDR3 has 12 amino acids. Germline-derived CDR1 and CDR2 are GTSNPN and SVGIG (reference sequence). In nucleotides, the CDR3 is TGTGCCTGGAGTGTACTCGGGCGGGATCAGTTCTTC. Amino acids: CAWSVLGRDQFF.

The chain employs TRBV5-1 and TRBJ2-7, with D possibly being TRBD2 (5 bases). The germline V gene has CDR1 SGHRS and CDR2 YFSETQ. The CDR3 has 13 residues. The V end was cut by 4 bases, the J end by 1 base, with 9 bases between. The CDR3 protein is CASSPGVSYEQYF. The CDR3 region has the DNA TGCGCCAGCAGCCCCGGGGTGTCCTACGAGCAGTACTTC. The full variable domain, in which reference TRBV5-1 and TRBJ2-7 provide the parts outside the CDR3, is KAGVTQTPRYLIKTRGQQVTLSCSPISGHRSVSWYQQTPGQGLQFLFEYFSETQRNKGNFPGRFSGRQFSNSRSEMNVSTLELGDSALYLCASSPGVSYEQYFGPGTRLTVT.

The chain uses TRBV27 and TRBJ1-2; possible D gene TRBD1, 5 bases. The length of the CDR3 is 14 residues. CDR1 is MNHEY and CDR2 is SMNVEV in the germline V gene (reference sequence). The V end was cut by 3 bases, the J end by 3 bases, with 11 bases between. As DNA, the CDR3 is TGTGCCAGCAGTTTTGCGGGGCTGGACTATGGCTACACCTTC. Its translation: CASSFAGLDYGYTF.

V is TRBV5-8 and J is TRBJ1-3; weak D call: TRBD1 (6 bases). Trimming shortened V by 3 bases and J by 7 bases, and 17 bases separated the two germline ends. The CDR3 loop spans 15 amino acids. From germline, CDR1 is SGHTS and CDR2 YDEGEE. CDR3 in DNA: TGTGCCAGCAGCTGGGCCGCAGGGGATGGGAACACCATATATTTT. It yields the protein CASSWAAGDGNTIYF. Full variable domain (remainder filled in from reference TRBV5-8 and TRBJ1-3): EAGVTQSPTHLIKTRGQQATLRCSPISGHTSVYWYQQALGLGLQFLLWYDEGEERNRGNFPPRFSGRQFPNYSSELNVNALELEDSALYLCASSWAAGDGNTIYFGEGSWLTVV.

The chain carries TRBV28 and TRBJ2-7, with 12 bases identical to TRBD2. CDR3 length: 15 residues. Per the germline V gene, CDR1 is MDHEN and CDR2 is SYDVKM. J gave up 3 bases and V 5 bases, and 5 bases lay outside the gene matches. CDR3 bases: TGTGCCAGCAGTCAGACTAGCGGGGGCGTCTACGAGCAGTACTTC. Translating it yields CASSQTSGGVYEQYF. Variable domain in full (rest from reference TRBV28 and TRBJ2-7): DVKVTQSSRYLVKRTGEKVFLECVQDMDHENMFWYRQDPGLGLRLIYFSYDVKMKEKGDIPEGYSVSREKKERFSLILESASTNQTSMYLCASSQTSGGVYEQYFGPGTRLTVT.

The chain employs TRBV3-1 (or the pseudogene TRBV3-2) and TRBJ2-7; 7 bases line up with TRBD1. CDR1 is LGHDT and CDR2 is YNNKEL in the germline V gene (reference sequence). Losses at the gene ends were 5 bases for V and 13 bases for J; bases not matched to a gene: 8. CDR3 size: 11 residues. CDR3 residues: CASSSGQVIYF. CDR3 nucleotide sequence: TGTGCCAGCAGCTCCGGACAGGTCATTTACTTC.

Concerning this clone itself: The same CDR3 arises from other DNA sequences in this sample as well. The rearrangement links TRBV24-1 to TRBJ2-2, with 13 positions matching TRBD2. There are 22 residues in the CDR3. CDR1 and CDR2 from the germline V gene are KGHDR and SFDVKD. J gave up 0 bases and V 4 bases, and 16 bases lay outside the gene matches. The CDR3 loop reads CATSDFQPGLAGALPNTGELFF. CDR3 bases: TGTGCCACCAGTGACTTCCAGCCCGGACTAGCGGGGGCGTTACCGAACACCGGGGAGCTGTTTTTT.

This sequence joins TRBV7-2 and TRBJ1-1; D not resolved. In germline, CDR1 is SGHTA, CDR2 FQGNSA. The V and J ends lost 2 bases and 1 base respectively, with 5 bases between them. The CDR3 is made up of 13 amino acids. The CDR3 spells CASSLPQNTEAFF. CDR3 sequence (DNA): TGTGCCAGCAGCTTACCCCAGAACACTGAAGCTTTCTTT.

The chain links TRBV5-6 to TRBJ1-6; D not resolved. The germline gives CDR1 SGHDT, CDR2 YYEEEE. Trimming removed 0 bases from V and 7 bases from J, with 17 bases in between. CDR3 length equals 17 residues. CDR3 protein: CASSLGIGISQNSPLHF. The CDR3 nucleotides are TGTGCCAGCAGCTTGGGTATCGGGATAAGCCAAAATTCACCCCTCCACTTT.

CDR3 DNA: TGTGCCAGCAGCTTAGCGGGACAGGGGTACGAGCAGTACTTC. Translated, it gives CASSLAGQGYEQYF. This chain uses TRBV7-2 with TRBJ2-7; 10 nucleotides line up with TRBD1. This CDR3 has 14 amino acids. V was pared by 0 bases and J by 4 bases, with 0 bases of the junction left unmatched. Per the germline V gene, CDR1 is SGHTA and CDR2 is FQGNSA.

This rearrangement joins TRBV4-3 to TRBJ2-7; D may be TRBD1 (6 bases). Germline V lookup: CDR1 LGHNA, CDR2 YSLEER. CDR3 length: 17 residues. V dropped 1 base and J dropped 3 bases, with 19 bases sitting between them. The CDR3 spells CASSQAQGTDYGYEQYF. CDR3 in DNA: TGCGCCAGCAGCCAAGCACAGGGAACCGACTACGGCTACGAGCAGTACTTC.

V is TRBV6-6 and J is TRBJ2-2; the D gene is possibly TRBD1 (5 bases). The CDR3 consists of 15 residues. The ends were cut back, 6 bases at V and 2 bases at J, with 13 bases in the middle. In germline, CDR1 is MNHNY, CDR2 SVGAGI (reference sequence). The CDR3 loop reads CASSLYGHNTGELFF. In DNA form, the CDR3 reads TGTGCCAGCAGCCTTTACGGACATAACACCGGGGAGCTGTTTTTT.

The V gene is TRBV9, the J gene TRBJ1-2; D not resolved. The CDR3 is 14 residues long. Trimming left V 0 bases short and J 6 bases short, with 12 bases between. Germline V gene data show CDR1 as SGDLS and CDR2 as YYNGEE. CDR3 nucleotides: TGTGCCAGCAGCGTAGAACCGGTATTCGATGGCTACACCTTC. It codes for CASSVEPVFDGYTF.

J is TRBJ1-6 and V is TRBV5-1; D unresolved. Trimming took off 0 bases at V and 7 bases at J, with 8 bases between the two ends. CDR1 and CDR2 from the germline V gene are SGHRS and YFSETQ. The CDR3 is made up of 14 amino acids. CDR3 nucleotides: TGCGCCAGCAGCTTGGATCAGATCAATTCACCCCTCCACTTT. This encodes CASSLDQINSPLHF.

J is TRBJ2-1 and V is TRBV5-1, with D possibly matching TRBD2 (5 bases). Germline V CDR1 and CDR2: SGHRS, YFSETQ. The V end was cut by 0 bases, the J end by 7 bases, with 11 bases between. This CDR3 has 14 amino acids. The chain's CDR3 is CASSLEKAANEQFF. CDR3 DNA sequence: TGCGCCAGCAGCTTGGAGAAAGCGGCTAATGAGCAGTTCTTC.

V is TRBV5-1 and J is TRBJ2-3; 12 bases are a match to TRBD1. This CDR3 has 15 amino acids. Germline V gene data show CDR1 as SGHRS and CDR2 as YFSETQ. The ends lost 3 bases at V and 8 bases at J; junction bases unmatched: 7. CDR3 loop: CASSSGQGAGGTQYF. CDR3 in DNA: TGCGCCAGCAGCTCGGGACAGGGGGCGGGTGGTACGCAGTATTTT.

The chain joins TRBV28 to TRBJ1-2, with a possible D match to TRBD1 (6 bases). In germline, CDR1 is MDHEN, CDR2 SYDVKM. The CDR3 loop spans 12 amino acids. Trimming pared 4 bases from V and 4 bases from J, leaving 7 bases between. The CDR3 loop is CASSSGVYGYTF. The DNA of the CDR3 is TGTGCCAGCAGTTCAGGGGTCTATGGCTACACCTTC.

The gene calls are TRBV12-3 or TRBV12-4 and TRBJ1-2; D is undetermined. V was clipped by 2 bases and J by 10 bases, with 11 bases between them. This CDR3 comprises 12 residues. CDR3 amino acids: CASSLSPRDYTF. The CDR3 coding sequence is TGTGCCAGCAGTTTAAGTCCTAGAGACTACACCTTC.

Only one count was recorded for this clone. The chain has TRBV6-2 or TRBV6-3 and TRBJ2-7, with a tentative D call TRBD1 (5 bases). Looked up from germline, CDR1 is MNHEY and CDR2 is SVGEGT. This CDR3 comprises 13 residues. Trimming took 6 bases from V and 1 from J, leaving 10 bases between them. CDR3 protein: CASSRRQSYEQYF. The CDR3 DNA sequence: TGTGCCAGCAGCCGGAGACAGTCCTACGAGCAGTACTTC.

The chain couples TRBV21-1 to TRBJ2-7; the D call of TRBD1 is as the table states it, not checked on the DNA. TRBV21-1 is a known pseudogene. This CDR3 has 17 residues. The CDR3 here is CASVTGQGGQSPYEQYF. The CDR3 DNA reads TGTGCCAGCGTCACTGGCCAAGGGGGCCAATCCCCCTACGAGCAGTACTTC.